Listed below are T cell receptor beta chains from one sample, sequenced in a study of cytomegalovirus exposure and HLA in healthy donors. Profiling relied on immunoSEQ multiplex PCR, and the TCRdb table lists in-frame clones only, not all of them. The data contain over 110,000 clones, almost 85% of them singletons. Input material: PBMCs. Receptors originate from a woman under 40 in good health and CMV-seronegative. The CDR3 runs from the conserved cysteine through the conserved F or W.

TRBV5-8 | CASSLRGDASPLHF
TRBV30 | CAWTGRIGTGPNQPQHF
TRBV11-2 | CASSLDRPGALTQYGYTF
TRBV5-1 | CASSTELAGASGEQFF
TRBV4-2 | CASSPLLSTDTQYF
TRBV5-4 | CASSLAGTASGNTIYF
TRBV7-2 | CASSPNTGELFF
TRBV5-1 | CASSWEGTQETQYF
TRBV7-8 | CASSLRTGVWYGYTF
TRBV29-1 | CSGQALSYNEQFF
TRBV5-1 | CASSPLGTGGGEQYF
TRBV6-6 | CASSYPRGQSGNTIYF
TRBV29-1 | CSARQGWGMNTEAFF
TRBV28 | CATGQQYSPLHF
TRBV6-1 | CASSIAQGNTGELFF
TRBV6-4 | CASSLTSGGTDTQYF
TRBV7-2 | CASSLRRGGRTGELFF
TRBV28 | CASSSQGARSGNTIYF